The TCR beta chain described here comes from a study of brain metastases from non-small cell lung cancer. The method was immunoSEQ multiplex PCR; TCRdb's version includes in-frame clones alone and lacks a portion of them. The repertoire holds approximately 1,200 clones, with 85% as singletons. Comments on this clone: Other DNA sequences in the same sample also yield this CDR3.

The germline V gene has CDR1 SNHLY and CDR2 FYNNEI. V shed 11 bases and J shed 1 base, with 18 bases lying between them. The CDR3 loop spans 14 amino acids. The gene calls are TRBV2 and TRBJ2-7; no clear D. The clonotype was recovered from a donor aged 40 or older with non-small cell lung cancer. Sequenced sample: tissue from a brain metastasis. This CDR3 is CAHGGRAPSYEQYF. In DNA, the CDR3 is TGTGCCCACGGCGGTAGAGCACCATCCTACGAGCAGTACTTC.